The 9 T cell receptor beta chains in this list originate from one sample, sequenced in a study of blood T cell repertoires in COVID-19. TCRdb's table, derived via immunoSEQ multiplex PCR, lists solely in-frame clones and lacks some. The repertoire has tens of thousands of clones, roughly 83% of them found once; the top ten carry 5.5% to 8%. The sample comprised peripheral blood. Receptors were obtained from a man aged 30 to 45 with COVID-19, enrolled during active disease.

The CDR3 DNA is TGTGCCACCAGTGATTTCCAAGCACCTTACAATGAGCAGTTCTTC. It translates to CATSDFQAPYNEQFF. This rearrangement joins TRBV24-1 to TRBJ2-1; unclear D gene. Germline loops: CDR1 KGHDR, CDR2 SFDVKD. The V end lost 1 base, the J end lost 4 bases, and 10 bases lay between the germline ends. The CDR3 totals 15 residues.

Here the CDR3 reads CASSQNRVAKNIQYF. Written as DNA, the CDR3 is TGTGCCAGCAGCCAAAACAGGGTTGCCAAAAACATTCAGTACTTC. The V gene is TRBV3-1 (or the pseudogene TRBV3-2), the J gene TRBJ2-4, with D tentatively TRBD1 (6 bases). Trimming cost V 2 bases and J 1 base, with 9 bases left between them. Germline-derived CDR1 and CDR2 are LGHDT and YNNKEL (reference sequence). CDR3 length: 15 amino acids.

The chain uses TRBV11-1 and TRBJ2-1; the match to TRBD2 covers 8 bases. The germline gives CDR1 SGHAT, CDR2 FQDESV (reference sequence). With 1 base clipped from V and 5 bases from J, the junction kept 4 bases outside the gene matches. This CDR3 spans 15 amino acids. The CDR3 DNA sequence: TGTGCCAGCAGCTTAGGACTAGCGCGAGACAATGAGCAGTTCTTC. Translating it yields CASSLGLARDNEQFF.

The chain links TRBV6-4 to TRBJ1-1; D call uncertain. The CDR3 is made up of 15 amino acids. Germline CDR1 and CDR2: MRHNA and SNTAGT. Trimming took off 2 bases at V and 1 base at J, with 11 bases between the two ends. The CDR3 sequence: CASSDRGIPNTEAFF. The CDR3 DNA is TGTGCCAGCAGTGACAGAGGGATTCCGAACACTGAAGCTTTCTTT.

The CDR3 protein is CASSRSGTVSTEAFF. DNA for the CDR3: TGTGCCAGCAGCCGCTCGGGGACAGTCTCCACTGAAGCTTTCTTT. The chain uses TRBV5-8 and TRBJ1-1; 7 positions agree with TRBD1. The CDR3 spans 15 residues. The germline V gene encodes CDR1 SGHTS and CDR2 YDEGEE. The ends lost 4 bases at V and 4 bases at J; junction bases unmatched: 10.

This chain joins TRBV6-6 and TRBJ2-7; D may be TRBD2 (6 bases). The germline V and J ends were trimmed by 0 bases and 3 bases, with 12 bases remaining between them. Germline V gene data show CDR1 as MNHNY and CDR2 as SVGAGI (reference sequence). The CDR3 contains 15 residues. The CDR3 is CASSYSRRVFYEQYF. The CDR3 DNA reads TGTGCCAGCAGTTACTCGAGGAGGGTCTTCTACGAGCAGTACTTC.

The chain joins TRBV19 to TRBJ1-2; D uncertain. Germline V gives CDR1 LNHDA, CDR2 SQIVND (reference sequence). The CDR3 has 12 amino acids. Trimming cost V 2 bases and J 6 bases, with 7 bases left between them. The CDR3 is CASSISVDGYTF. In nucleotides, the CDR3 is TGTGCCAGTAGTATAAGTGTAGATGGCTACACCTTC. Drawing the rest from reference TRBV19 and TRBJ1-2, the complete variable domain is DGGITQSPKYLFRKEGQNVTLSCEQNLNHDAMYWYRQDPGQGLRLIYYSQIVNDFQKGDIAEGYSVSREKKESFPLTVTSAQKNPTAFYLCASSISVDGYTFGSGTRLTVV.

The V gene is TRBV24-1, the J gene TRBJ1-1; D unclear. This CDR3 has 15 residues. CDR1 is KGHDR and CDR2 is SFDVKD in the germline V gene. Trimming cost V 3 bases and J 8 bases, with 18 bases left between them. The CDR3 sequence: CATSDPREPSAEAFF. CDR3 coding DNA: TGTGCCACCAGTGATCCTCGGGAGCCGAGTGCCGAAGCTTTCTTT.

The chain is built from TRBV6-4 and TRBJ2-3; D ambiguous. In germline, CDR1 is MRHNA, CDR2 SNTAGT. CDR3 length: 14 amino acids. Trimming pared 2 bases from V and 0 bases from J, leaving 6 bases between. The DNA for the CDR3 is TGTGCCAGCAGTGACGGGCTAAGCACAGATACGCAGTATTTT. This gives the protein CASSDGLSTDTQYF.